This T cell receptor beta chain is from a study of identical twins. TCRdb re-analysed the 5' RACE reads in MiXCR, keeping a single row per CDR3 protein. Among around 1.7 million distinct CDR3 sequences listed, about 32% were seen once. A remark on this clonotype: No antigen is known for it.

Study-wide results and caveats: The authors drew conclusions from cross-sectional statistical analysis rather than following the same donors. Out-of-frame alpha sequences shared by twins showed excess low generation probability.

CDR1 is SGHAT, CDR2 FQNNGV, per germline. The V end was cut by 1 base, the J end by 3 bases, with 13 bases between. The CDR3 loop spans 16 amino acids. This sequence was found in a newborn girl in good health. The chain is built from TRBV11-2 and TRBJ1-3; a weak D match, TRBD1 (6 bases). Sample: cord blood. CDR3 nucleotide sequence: TGTGCCAGCAGCTTAGGCCCGGACAGTGTTGGAAACACCATATATTTT. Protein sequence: CASSLGPDSVGNTIYF.